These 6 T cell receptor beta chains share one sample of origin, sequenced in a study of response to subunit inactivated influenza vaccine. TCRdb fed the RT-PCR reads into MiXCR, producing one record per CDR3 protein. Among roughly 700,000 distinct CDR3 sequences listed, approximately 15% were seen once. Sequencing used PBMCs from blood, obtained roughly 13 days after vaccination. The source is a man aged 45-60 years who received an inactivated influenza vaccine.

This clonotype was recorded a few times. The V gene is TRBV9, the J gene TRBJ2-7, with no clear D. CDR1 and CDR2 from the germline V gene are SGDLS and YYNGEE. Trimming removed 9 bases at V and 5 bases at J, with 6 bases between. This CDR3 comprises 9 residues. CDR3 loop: CATEHEQYF. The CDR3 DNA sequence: TGTGCCACAGAACACGAGCAGTACTTC.

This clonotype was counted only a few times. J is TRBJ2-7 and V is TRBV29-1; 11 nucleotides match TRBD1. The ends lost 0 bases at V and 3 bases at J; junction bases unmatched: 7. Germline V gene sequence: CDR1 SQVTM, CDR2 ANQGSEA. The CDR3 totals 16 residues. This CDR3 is CSVEDGTGGQLYEQYF. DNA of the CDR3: TGCAGCGTTGAAGATGGGACAGGGGGTCAACTCTACGAGCAGTACTTC.

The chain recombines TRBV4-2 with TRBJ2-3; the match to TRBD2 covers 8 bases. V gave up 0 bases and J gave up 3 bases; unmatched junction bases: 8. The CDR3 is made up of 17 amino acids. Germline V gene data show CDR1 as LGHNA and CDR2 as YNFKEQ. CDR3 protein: CASSQDSGGEWTDTQYF. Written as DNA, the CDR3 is TGTGCCAGCAGCCAAGATTCCGGGGGGGAGTGGACAGATACGCAGTATTTT.

The CDR3 reads CASWGIGNQPQHF. DNA for the CDR3: TGTGCCAGCTGGGGCATTGGGAATCAGCCCCAGCATTTT. V is TRBV27 and J is TRBJ1-5, with D possibly being TRBD1 (5 bases). CDR1 and CDR2 (germline): MNHEY, SMNVEV (reference sequence). Trimming stripped 8 bases from V and 4 bases from J, with 12 bases between. The CDR3 consists of 13 residues.

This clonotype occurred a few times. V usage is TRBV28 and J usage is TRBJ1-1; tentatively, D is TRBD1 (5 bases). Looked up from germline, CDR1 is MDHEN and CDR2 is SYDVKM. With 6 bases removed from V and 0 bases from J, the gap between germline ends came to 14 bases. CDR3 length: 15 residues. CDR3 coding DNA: TGTGCCAGCAGACTCTTAGGGACCCTGAACACTGAAGCTTTCTTT. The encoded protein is CASRLLGTLNTEAFF.

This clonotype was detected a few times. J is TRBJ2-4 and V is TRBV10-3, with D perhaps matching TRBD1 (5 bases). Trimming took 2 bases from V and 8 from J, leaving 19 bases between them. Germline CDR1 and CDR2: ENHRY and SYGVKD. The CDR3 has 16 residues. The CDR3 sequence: CAISETQGFNGDIQYF. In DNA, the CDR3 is TGTGCCATCAGTGAGACTCAGGGTTTTAATGGAGACATTCAGTACTTC.